Listed below are T cell receptor beta chains from one sample, sequenced in a study of cytomegalovirus exposure and HLA in healthy donors. The table came from immunoSEQ multiplex PCR; TCRdb's copy has only in-frame clones and leaves some out. The repertoire holds tens of thousands of clones, with approximately 75% as singletons. Input material: PBMCs. These receptors all stem from a woman in her thirties or forties in good health and CMV-seronegative. Each CDR3 is given with its conserved first and last residue. A D gene is named only where the DNA matches it firmly. Size values are once, few and many counts, or a class for expanded clones, and some rows have none.

cdr3_length,v_call,j_call,d_call,clone_size,cdr3_nt,cdr3_aa
15,TRBV7-2,TRBJ1-1,TRBD1,.,TGTGCCAGCAGCGAGACAGGGTTGATGAACACTGAAGCTTTCTTT,CASSETGLMNTEAFF
12,TRBV15,TRBJ1-5,.,.,TGTGCCGTCGGGCCGGCGGGGCAGCCCCAGCATTTT,CAVGPAGQPQHF
14,TRBV6-1,TRBJ1-5,.,few,TGTGCCAGCAGTGACAGGGTGGGCAATCAGCCCCAGCATTTT,CASSDRVGNQPQHF
13,TRBV28,TRBJ1-2,.,.,TGTGCCAGCAGCCTCCCCTCGGGGGGTGGCTACACCTTC,CASSLPSGGGYTF
15,TRBV5-6,TRBJ2-7,.,.,TGTGCCAGCAGCCCAGGGACACGGACTCCTTACGAGCAGTACTTC,CASSPGTRTPYEQYF
11,TRBV20-1,TRBJ2-3,.,.,TGCAGTGCTATCTTCAGGGATACGCAGTATTTT,CSAIFRDTQYF
15,TRBV19,TRBJ1-5,.,.,TGTGCCAGTAGTATAGGGGAGAGGCGCAATCAGCCCCAGCATTTT,CASSIGERRNQPQHF
15,TRBV4-3,TRBJ2-5,TRBD1,.,TGCGCCAGCAGCCGCCAGACAGGGGGGGAAGAGACCCAGTACTTC,CASSRQTGGEETQYF
14,TRBV6-5,TRBJ1-2,TRBD1,.,TGTGCCAGTTCCTCCGACAGGGCACCCTATGGCTACACCTTC,CASSSDRAPYGYTF
15,TRBV14,TRBJ1-5,TRBD1,once,TGTGCCAGCACTCCGGGACAGGGGGCTCGTCAGCCCCAGCATTTT,CASTPGQGARQPQHF
14,TRBV7-2,TRBJ2-2,.,once,TGTGCCAGCAGCTTAGTATCGAACACCGGGGAGCTGTTTTTT,CASSLVSNTGELFF
14,TRBV2,TRBJ1-5,.,.,TGTGCCAGCAGTGAAATCCAGGGAAATCAGCCCCAGCATTTT,CASSEIQGNQPQHF
14,TRBV2,TRBJ1-4,.,few,TGTGCCAGTATCTTGACGGACAGCCAGGGAAAACTGTTTTTT,CASILTDSQGKLFF
14,TRBV11-2,TRBJ2-7,.,.,TGTGCCAGCAGCTTGAATCAGGGAACCTACGAGCAGTACTTC,CASSLNQGTYEQYF
13,TRBV7-3,TRBJ1-2,.,.,TGTGCCAGCAGCTACCATCTGAGCTCTGGCTACACCTTC,CASSYHLSSGYTF
15,TRBV10-3,TRBJ1-4,TRBD1,few,TGTGCCATCAGTGCCAGCGAGGGGGCAAGGGAAAAACTGTTTTTT,CAISASEGAREKLFF
13,TRBV10-3,TRBJ2-1,.,.,TGTGCCATCAGTGTAGGGGCGGACAATGAGCAGTTCTTC,CAISVGADNEQFF
15,TRBV7-2,TRBJ2-5,.,.,TGTGCCAGCAAAAAGGACAGCTTGTACCAAGAGACCCAGTACTTC,CASKKDSLYQETQYF
12,TRBV29-1,TRBJ1-1,.,once,TGCAGCGTTGTCGGGTCGGCAGGGGAAGCTTTCTTT,CSVVGSAGEAFF
13,TRBV5-4,TRBJ2-1,.,.,TGTGCCAGCAGCTTGTATGGCAGCAATGAGCAGTTCTTC,CASSLYGSNEQFF
15,TRBV9,TRBJ2-1,TRBD2,.,TGTGCCAGCAGCGTAGACCGGGAGTGGGGGGGTGAGCAGTTCTTC,CASSVDREWGGEQFF
15,TRBV10-3,TRBJ1-4,.,.,TGTGCCATCAGTGAGGAACCACTGGGAGGGGAAAAACTGTTTTTT,CAISEEPLGGEKLFF
17,TRBV29-1,TRBJ2-5,TRBD2,.,TGCAGCGTCGGGCTTGGGACTAGCGGGGGGAACTTGGGGACCCAGTACTTC,CSVGLGTSGGNLGTQYF
16,TRBV4-3,TRBJ2-1,.,.,TGCGCCAGCAGCCATGGAGCGGGCACATCCTACAATGAGCAGTTCTTC,CASSHGAGTSYNEQFF
14,TRBV10-3,TRBJ1-4,TRBD1,.,TGTGCCACCACGGTAGGGGGCGAGGGTGAAAAACTGTTTTTT,CATTVGGEGEKLFF
16,TRBV9,TRBJ1-5,.,.,TGTGCCAGCAGCGTAGGTTCGGGGGTTGGCAATCAGCCCCAGCATTTT,CASSVGSGVGNQPQHF
14,TRBV29-1,TRBJ2-1,.,.,TGCAGCGTTGATGGCAGGGGTTCCTACAATGAGCAGTTCTTC,CSVDGRGSYNEQFF
20,TRBV5-4,TRBJ2-2,TRBD1,.,TGTGCCAGCAGCTTAAACAGAAGGGACAGGGGGCTTTTCGACACCGGGGAGCTGTTTTTT,CASSLNRRDRGLFDTGELFF
13,TRBV13,TRBJ2-1,.,.,TGTGCCAGCAGCTCCGGCGGGTACAATGAGCAGTTCTTC,CASSSGGYNEQFF
13,TRBV7-3,TRBJ1-6,.,.,TGTGCCAGCAGCTGGACAGCGAATTCACCCCTCCACTTT,CASSWTANSPLHF
15,TRBV18,TRBJ1-5,.,.,TGTGCCAGCTCGCCAGCCGGGGGGCTAAGTCAGCCCCAGCATTTT,CASSPAGGLSQPQHF
11,TRBV30,TRBJ1-6,.,.,TGTGCCGGCGGCCCCGATTCACCCCTCCACTTT,CAGGPDSPLHF
15,TRBV28,TRBJ2-1,TRBD1,.,TGTGCCAGCAGCCCCAACTCTTACAGGGGGCCTGAGCAGTTCTTC,CASSPNSYRGPEQFF
17,TRBV11-3,TRBJ2-3,TRBD2,.,TGTGCCAGCAGCTTAGGACCTATAGCGGGGGGGTTGGATACGCAGTATTTT,CASSLGPIAGGLDTQYF
12,TRBV6-6,TRBJ2-5,.,.,TGTGCCAGCAGTTCTGGGGGGGAGACCCAGTACTTC,CASSSGGETQYF
15,TRBV4-1,TRBJ2-5,.,.,TGCGCCAGCAGCCCTTACGGGGCAGGGGAAGAGACCCAGTACTTC,CASSPYGAGEETQYF
14,TRBV25-1,TRBJ1-1,.,.,TGTGCCAGCAGGTTGGGGAGGATGAACACTGAAGCTTTCTTT,CASRLGRMNTEAFF
14,TRBV28,TRBJ2-5,TRBD2,.,TGTGCCAGCAGTTTACTAGCGGGGCAAGAGACCCAGTACTTC,CASSLLAGQETQYF
13,TRBV2,TRBJ2-5,TRBD2,.,TGTGCCAGCAATAGCGGGGGGGAGGAGACCCAGTACTTC,CASNSGGEETQYF
18,TRBV2,TRBJ2-5,TRBD2,few,TGTGCCAGCAGTGAGCGACCTAGACTAGCGGGGTTCCAAGAGACCCAGTACTTC,CASSERPRLAGFQETQYF
17,TRBV5-1,TRBJ2-6,.,.,TGCGCCAGCAGCTCTGGACTGGACCATTCTGGGGCCAACGTCCTGACTTTC,CASSSGLDHSGANVLTF
14,TRBV9,TRBJ2-1,.,.,TGTGCCAGCAGCAAATTCGGGGGATACAATGAGCAGTTCTTC,CASSKFGGYNEQFF
16,TRBV15,TRBJ2-7,TRBD2,.,TGTGCCACCAGACCCGGCGGGAGCGGGGTACCCTACGAGCAGTACTTC,CATRPGGSGVPYEQYF
15,TRBV27,TRBJ1-5,.,.,TGTGCCAGCAGTTCAGGACACCTTAGCAATCAGCCCCAGCATTTT,CASSSGHLSNQPQHF
14,TRBV2,TRBJ2-7,TRBD1,.,TGTGCCAGCAGCCGGGGACAGGAACCCTACGAGCAGTACTTC,CASSRGQEPYEQYF
14,TRBV6-1,TRBJ2-7,.,.,TGTGCCAGCAGCCCCTCAGGGAATCGCTACGAGCAGTACTTC,CASSPSGNRYEQYF
15,TRBV5-1,TRBJ2-7,TRBD2,.,TGCGCCAGCAGGATCGGGACTAGCGCTGCCTACGAGCAGTACTTC,CASRIGTSAAYEQYF
16,TRBV7-2,TRBJ2-1,TRBD2,.,TGTGCCAGCAGCCTGAGGGCTAGCGGGAGTAAAAATGAGCAGTTCTTC,CASSLRASGSKNEQFF
14,TRBV18,TRBJ1-1,.,.,TGTGCCAGCTCACCTATCGGGACTGCAATTGAAGCTTTCTTT,CASSPIGTAIEAFF
13,TRBV28,TRBJ1-1,.,.,TGTGCCAGCAGTTTCATACAGGCCATTGAAGCTTTCTTT,CASSFIQAIEAFF
13,TRBV9,TRBJ1-1,.,once,TGTGCCAGCGCGAGAGGTCCCGACACTGAAGCTTTCTTT,CASARGPDTEAFF
15,TRBV30,TRBJ1-3,TRBD1,.,TGTGCCTGGAGGGGAACCGGGACAGGGGGAAACACCATATATTTT,CAWRGTGTGGNTIYF
19,TRBV27,TRBJ1-4,TRBD1,.,TGTGCCAGCAGCACGTGGGACAGGGGAAGGAACTCACCTAATGAAAAACTGTTTTTT,CASSTWDRGRNSPNEKLFF
17,TRBV27,TRBJ1-1,TRBD1,.,TGTGCCAGCCGGGCGGACAGGGGGCAATTCATGAACACTGAAGCTTTCTTT,CASRADRGQFMNTEAFF